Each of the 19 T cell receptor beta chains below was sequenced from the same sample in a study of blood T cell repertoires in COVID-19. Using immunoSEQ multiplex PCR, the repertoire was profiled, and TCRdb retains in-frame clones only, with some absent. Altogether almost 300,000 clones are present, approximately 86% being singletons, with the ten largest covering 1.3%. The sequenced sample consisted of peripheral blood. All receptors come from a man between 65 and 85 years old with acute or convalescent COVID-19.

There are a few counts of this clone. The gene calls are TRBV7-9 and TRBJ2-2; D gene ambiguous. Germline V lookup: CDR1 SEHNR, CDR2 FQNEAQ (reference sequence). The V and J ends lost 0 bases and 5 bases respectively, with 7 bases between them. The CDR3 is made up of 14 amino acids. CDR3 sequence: CASSLAAPTGELFF. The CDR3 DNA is TGTGCCAGCAGCTTAGCGGCCCCGACCGGGGAGCTGTTTTTT.

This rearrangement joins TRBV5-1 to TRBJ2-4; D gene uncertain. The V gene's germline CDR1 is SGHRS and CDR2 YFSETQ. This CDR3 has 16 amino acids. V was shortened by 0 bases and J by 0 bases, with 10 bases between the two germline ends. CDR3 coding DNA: TGCGCCAGCAGCTTGGCGTCCCCCGGAGCCAAAAACATTCAGTACTTC. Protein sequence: CASSLASPGAKNIQYF.

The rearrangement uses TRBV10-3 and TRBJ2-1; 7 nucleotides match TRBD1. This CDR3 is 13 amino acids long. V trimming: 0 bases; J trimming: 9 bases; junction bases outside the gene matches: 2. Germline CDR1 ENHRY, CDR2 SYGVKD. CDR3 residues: CAISESGGAEQFF. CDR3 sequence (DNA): TGTGCCATCAGTGAGTCAGGGGGCGCTGAGCAGTTCTTC.

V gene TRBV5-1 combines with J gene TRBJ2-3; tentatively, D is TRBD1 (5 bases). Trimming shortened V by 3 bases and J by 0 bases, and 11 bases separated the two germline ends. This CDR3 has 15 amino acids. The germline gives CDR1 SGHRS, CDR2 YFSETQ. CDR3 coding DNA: TGCGCCAGCAGCTATCAGGGTCCTAGCACAGATACGCAGTATTTT. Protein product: CASSYQGPSTDTQYF.

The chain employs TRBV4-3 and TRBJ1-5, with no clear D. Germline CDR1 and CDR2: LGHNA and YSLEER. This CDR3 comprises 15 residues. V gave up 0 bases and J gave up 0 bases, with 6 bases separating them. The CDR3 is CASSQDFYSNQPQHF. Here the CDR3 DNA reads TGCGCCAGCAGCCAAGACTTTTATAGCAATCAGCCCCAGCATTTT.

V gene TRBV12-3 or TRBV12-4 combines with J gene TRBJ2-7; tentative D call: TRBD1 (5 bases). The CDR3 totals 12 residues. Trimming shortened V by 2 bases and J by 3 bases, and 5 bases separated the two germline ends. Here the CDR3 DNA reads TGTGCCAGCAGTTTAAGGGGCTACGAGCAGTACTTC. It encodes CASSLRGYEQYF.

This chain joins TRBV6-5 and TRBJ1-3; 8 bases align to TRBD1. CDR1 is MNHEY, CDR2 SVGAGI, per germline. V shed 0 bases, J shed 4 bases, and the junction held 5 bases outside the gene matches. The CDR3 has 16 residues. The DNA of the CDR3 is TGTGCCAGCAGTTACTCGCCCAGGGGGCACGGAAACACCATATATTTT. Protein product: CASSYSPRGHGNTIYF.

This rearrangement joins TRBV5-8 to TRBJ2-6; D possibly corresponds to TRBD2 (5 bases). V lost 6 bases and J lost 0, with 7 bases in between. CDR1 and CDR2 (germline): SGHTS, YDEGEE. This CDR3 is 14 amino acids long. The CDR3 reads CASIGDSGANVLTF. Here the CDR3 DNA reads TGTGCCAGCATCGGGGACTCTGGGGCCAACGTCCTGACTTTC. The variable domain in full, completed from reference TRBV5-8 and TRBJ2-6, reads EAGVTQSPTHLIKTRGQQATLRCSPISGHTSVYWYQQALGLGLQFLLWYDEGEERNRGNFPPRFSGRQFPNYSSELNVNALELEDSALYLCASIGDSGANVLTFGAGSRLTVL.

The chain's CDR3 is CSVEVTQGYEQYF. As DNA, the CDR3 is TGCAGCGTTGAGGTCACGCAGGGCTACGAGCAGTACTTC. The chain has TRBV29-1 and TRBJ2-7, with D possibly TRBD1 on 5 matching bases. The germline CDR1 and CDR2 sequences are SQVTM and ANQGSEA. This CDR3 contains 13 residues. Trimming pared 3 bases from V and 3 bases from J, leaving 12 bases between.

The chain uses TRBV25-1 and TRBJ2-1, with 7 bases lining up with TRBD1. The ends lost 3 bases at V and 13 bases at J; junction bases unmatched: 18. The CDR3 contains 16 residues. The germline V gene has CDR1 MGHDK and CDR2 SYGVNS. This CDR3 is CASSDSTRAPGQVQFF. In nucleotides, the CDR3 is TGTGCCAGCAGTGATTCTACGCGGGCCCCAGGACAGGTCCAGTTCTTC.

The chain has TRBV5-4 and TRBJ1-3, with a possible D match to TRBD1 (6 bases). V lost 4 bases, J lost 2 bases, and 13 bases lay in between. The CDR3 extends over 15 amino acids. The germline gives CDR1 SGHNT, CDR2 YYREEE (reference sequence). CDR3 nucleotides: TGTGCCAGCAGCCGCCGGGACACGACTGGAAACACCATATATTTT. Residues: CASSRRDTTGNTIYF.

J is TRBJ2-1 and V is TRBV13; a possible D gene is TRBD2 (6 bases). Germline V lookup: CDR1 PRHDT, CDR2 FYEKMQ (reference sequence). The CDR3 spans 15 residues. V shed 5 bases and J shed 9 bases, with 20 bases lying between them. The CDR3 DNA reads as TGTGCCAGCAGCGGATCACTTGGACGGCGGGGTGAGCAGTTCTTC. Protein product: CASSGSLGRRGEQFF.

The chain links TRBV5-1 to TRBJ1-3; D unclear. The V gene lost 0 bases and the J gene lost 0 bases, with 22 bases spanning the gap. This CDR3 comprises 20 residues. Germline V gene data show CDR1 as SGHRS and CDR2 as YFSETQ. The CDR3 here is CASSLGYGSFGDFSGNTIYF. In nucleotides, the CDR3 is TGCGCCAGCAGCTTGGGTTACGGGTCCTTCGGTGATTTCTCTGGAAACACCATATATTTT. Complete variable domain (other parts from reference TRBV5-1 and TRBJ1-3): KAGVTQTPRYLIKTRGQQVTLSCSPISGHRSVSWYQQTPGQGLQFLFEYFSETQRNKGNFPGRFSGRQFSNSRSEMNVSTLELGDSALYLCASSLGYGSFGDFSGNTIYFGEGSWLTVV.

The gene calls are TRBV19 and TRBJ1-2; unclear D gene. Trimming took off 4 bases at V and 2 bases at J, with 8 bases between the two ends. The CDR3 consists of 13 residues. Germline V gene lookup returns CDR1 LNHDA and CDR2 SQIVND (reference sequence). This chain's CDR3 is CASSNPGNYGYTF. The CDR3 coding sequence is TGTGCCAGTAGTAACCCAGGAAACTATGGCTACACCTTC.

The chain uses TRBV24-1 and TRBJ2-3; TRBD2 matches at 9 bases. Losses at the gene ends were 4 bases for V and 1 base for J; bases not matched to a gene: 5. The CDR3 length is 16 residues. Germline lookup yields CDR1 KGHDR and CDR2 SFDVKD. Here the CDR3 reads CATSDSTSGRTDTQYF. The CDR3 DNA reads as TGTGCCACCAGTGACTCGACTAGCGGCCGCACAGATACGCAGTATTTT.

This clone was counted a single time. CDR3 DNA: TGTGCCTGGAGTGTGACTAGTGACGAGCAGTACTTC. Protein product: CAWSVTSDEQYF. The genes are TRBV30 and TRBJ2-7, with D maybe TRBD2 (6 bases). The CDR3 spans 12 residues. V lost 0 bases to trimming and J lost 5 bases, with 8 bases between them. Germline V gene lookup returns CDR1 GTSNPN and CDR2 SVGIG (reference sequence).

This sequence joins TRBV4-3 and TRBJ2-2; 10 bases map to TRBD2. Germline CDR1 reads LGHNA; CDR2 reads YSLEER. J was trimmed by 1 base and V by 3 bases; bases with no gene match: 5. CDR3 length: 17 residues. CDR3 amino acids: CASSHGLAAMNTGELFF. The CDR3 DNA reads TGCGCCAGCAGCCATGGACTAGCGGCAATGAACACCGGGGAGCTGTTTTTT.

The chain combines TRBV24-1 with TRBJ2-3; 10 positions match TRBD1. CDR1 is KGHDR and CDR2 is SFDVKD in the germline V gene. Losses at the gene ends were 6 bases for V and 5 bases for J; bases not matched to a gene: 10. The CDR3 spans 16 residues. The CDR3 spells CATSLPGTGVGDTQYF. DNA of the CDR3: TGTGCCACCAGTCTCCCAGGGACAGGGGTGGGAGATACGCAGTATTTT.

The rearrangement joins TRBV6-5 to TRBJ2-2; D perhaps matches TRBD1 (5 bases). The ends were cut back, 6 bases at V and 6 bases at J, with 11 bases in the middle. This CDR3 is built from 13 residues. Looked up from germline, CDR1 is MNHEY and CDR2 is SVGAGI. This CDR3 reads CASSTLGAGELFF. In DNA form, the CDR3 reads TGTGCCAGCAGCACCTTAGGGGCCGGGGAGCTGTTTTTT.